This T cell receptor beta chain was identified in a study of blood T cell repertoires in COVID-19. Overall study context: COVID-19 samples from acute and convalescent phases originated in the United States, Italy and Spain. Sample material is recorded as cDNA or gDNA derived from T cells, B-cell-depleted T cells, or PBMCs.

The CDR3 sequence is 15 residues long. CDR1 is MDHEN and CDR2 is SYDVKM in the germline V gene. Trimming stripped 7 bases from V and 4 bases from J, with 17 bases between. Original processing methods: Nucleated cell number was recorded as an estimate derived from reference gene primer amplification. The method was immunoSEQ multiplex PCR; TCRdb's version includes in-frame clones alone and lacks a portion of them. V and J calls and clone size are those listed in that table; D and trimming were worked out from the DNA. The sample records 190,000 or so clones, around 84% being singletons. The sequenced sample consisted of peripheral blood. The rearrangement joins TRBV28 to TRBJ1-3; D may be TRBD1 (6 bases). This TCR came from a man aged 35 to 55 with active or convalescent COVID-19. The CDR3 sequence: CASTPGGAGGNTIYF. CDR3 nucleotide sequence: TGTGCCAGCACCCCGGGGGGGGCAGGGGGAAACACCATATATTTT.